One sample yielded the 17 T cell receptor beta chains listed below, sequenced in a study of shared clonotypes between healthy human individuals. Produced via immunoSEQ multiplex PCR; TCRdb's table is partial and in-frame only. The sample lists about 520,000 clones; about 85% were seen once. The sequencing input was PBMCs. These receptors originate from a woman between 40 and 55 years old in good health. Some clones in this sample may be carry-over from other donors' samples.

J is TRBJ2-3 and V is TRBV18; D might be TRBD2 (5 bases). This CDR3 contains 16 residues. Germline V lookup: CDR1 KGHSH, CDR2 LQKENI. Trimming left V 3 bases short and J 0 bases short, with 13 bases between. The CDR3 coding sequence is TGTGCCAGCTCACCTCGGGCTAGCCCTAGCACAGATACGCAGTATTTT. This translates into CASSPRASPSTDTQYF. The variable domain in full, completed from reference TRBV18 and TRBJ2-3, reads NAGVMQNPRHLVRRRGQEARLRCSPMKGHSHVYWYRQLPEEGLKFMVYLQKENIIDESGMPKERFSAEFPKEGPSILRIQQVVRGDSAAYFCASSPRASPSTDTQYFGPGTRLTVL.

This clone was seen more than once but under ten times. This sequence is one base from a far larger clone and is likely a read error. This same CDR3 is encoded by further DNA sequences in the sample. This chain uses TRBV29-1 with TRBJ1-1, with D maybe TRBD1 (5 bases). Germline V gene data show CDR1 as SQVTM and CDR2 as ANQGSEA. The CDR3 length is 11 residues. CDR3 loop: CSVDRGGTALF. The CDR3 DNA is TGCAGCGTGGACCGGGGGGGAACGGCTCTCTTT.

The chain is built from TRBV9 and TRBJ2-2; a possible D gene is TRBD1 (5 bases). With 0 bases removed from V and 4 bases from J, the gap between germline ends came to 10 bases. This CDR3 is 15 amino acids long. Germline CDR1 is SGDLS and CDR2 is YYNGEE. CDR3 in amino acids: CASSVVGASTGELFF. As DNA, the CDR3 is TGTGCCAGCAGCGTAGTAGGGGCGAGCACCGGGGAGCTGTTTTTT.

The V call is TRBV6-5, the J call TRBJ1-2, with a possible D match to TRBD1 (6 bases). V was trimmed by 5 bases and J by 0 bases, leaving 10 bases between them. Germline loops: CDR1 MNHEY, CDR2 SVGAGI. The CDR3 is 14 amino acids. Here the CDR3 reads CASSRDIANYGYTF. CDR3 in DNA: TGTGCCAGCAGTCGGGACATAGCTAACTATGGCTACACCTTC.

This clone was recorded only once. This sequence joins TRBV28 and TRBJ2-7; the match to TRBD2 covers 14 bases. Trimming removed 6 bases from V and 1 base from J; junction bases left unmatched: 5. CDR1 MDHEN and CDR2 SYDVKM come from the germline V gene. The CDR3 covers 16 residues. The CDR3 is CASSGTSGSWSYEQYF. CDR3 nucleotide sequence: TGTGCCAGCAGCGGGACTAGCGGGAGTTGGTCCTACGAGCAGTACTTC.

V gene TRBV6-1 combines with J gene TRBJ2-5; 7 bases match TRBD1. J was trimmed by 4 bases and V by 6 bases; bases with no gene match: 8. The length of the CDR3 is 14 residues. Germline CDR1 and CDR2: MNHNS and SASEGT. This CDR3 is CASRRTGRGETQYF. Here the CDR3 DNA reads TGTGCCAGCAGAAGGACAGGTAGAGGAGAGACCCAGTACTTC.

Worth noting for this clone: Other nucleotide sequences from this sample produce the same CDR3. This chain connects TRBV6-5 to TRBJ2-7; TRBD1 agrees at 7 bases. The CDR3 runs 14 residues. Losses at the gene ends were 6 bases for V and 0 bases for J; bases not matched to a gene: 5. Germline V lookup: CDR1 MNHEY, CDR2 SVGAGI. CDR3 sequence (DNA): TGTGCCAGCAGACGGACAGGATCCTCCTACGAGCAGTACTTC. Its protein is CASRRTGSSYEQYF.

The chain recombines TRBV4-3 with TRBJ2-3; the D gene is possibly TRBD2 (5 bases). Trimming stripped 1 base from V and 3 bases from J, with 14 bases between. This CDR3 is 16 amino acids long. The V gene's germline CDR1 is LGHNA and CDR2 YSLEER. The CDR3 sequence: CASSQVGGLVTDTQYF. The CDR3 coding sequence is TGCGCCAGCAGCCAAGTCGGCGGGTTGGTAACAGATACGCAGTATTTT.

This chain uses TRBV9 with TRBJ2-1; 10 bases match TRBD2. The J segment lost 4 bases and the V segment lost 4 bases, leaving 8 bases of the junction unmatched. The germline CDR1 and CDR2 sequences are SGDLS and YYNGEE. CDR3 length equals 16 residues. CDR3 DNA: TGTGCCAGCAGCCCTAGCGGGAGTTTGGGGTACAATGAGCAGTTCTTC. Translated, it gives CASSPSGSLGYNEQFF.

This chain links TRBV2 with TRBJ2-7; perhaps D is TRBD1 or TRBD2 (7 bases each). CDR1 SNHLY and CDR2 FYNNEI come from the germline V gene. The CDR3 extends over 15 amino acids. Trimming left V 6 bases short and J 3 bases short, with 18 bases between. CDR3 in DNA: TGTGCCAGCAGAAGGGGAGGGGGCTCCCTCTACGAGCAGTACTTC. Translating it yields CASRRGGGSLYEQYF.

This clone was counted at least ten times. The same CDR3 can be traced to other DNA sequences in this sample. The V and J genes are TRBV6-5 and TRBJ2-7, with D possibly being TRBD1 or TRBD2 (5 bases each). V was trimmed by 3 bases and J by 1 base, leaving 13 bases between them. In germline, CDR1 is MNHEY, CDR2 SVGAGI. CDR3 length: 15 residues. DNA of the CDR3: TGTGCCAGCAGTTATTCCGGGACGGGATCCTACGAGCAGTACTTC. Residues: CASSYSGTGSYEQYF.

The V call is TRBV30, the J call TRBJ1-1, with TRBD1 as a possible D gene (6 bases). The V gene's germline CDR1 is GTSNPN and CDR2 SVGIG (reference sequence). The CDR3 runs 13 residues. Trimming cost V 1 base and J 2 bases, with 8 bases left between them. DNA of the CDR3: TGTGCCTGGAGTGAGGGGGGAAACACTGAAGCTTTCTTT. Protein product: CAWSEGGNTEAFF.

V usage is TRBV28 and J usage is TRBJ2-7; D possibly matches TRBD1 or TRBD2 (5 bases each). V was pared by 2 bases and J by 4 bases, with 21 bases between. CDR3 size: 17 residues. The germline CDR1 and CDR2 sequences are MDHEN and SYDVKM. CDR3 sequence (DNA): TGTGCCAGCAGTTTAAGTCCGATGAGGGGAGAGAGGTACGAGCAGTACTTC. Its translation: CASSLSPMRGERYEQYF. The full variable domain, its missing parts supplied by reference TRBV28 and TRBJ2-7, is DVKVTQSSRYLVKRTGEKVFLECVQDMDHENMFWYRQDPGLGLRLIYFSYDVKMKEKGDIPEGYSVSREKKERFSLILESASTNQTSMYLCASSLSPMRGERYEQYFGPGTRLTVT.

The chain has TRBV6-1 and TRBJ2-2; possible D gene TRBD2, 6 bases. The germline V and J ends were trimmed by 6 bases and 3 bases, with 14 bases remaining between them. Per germline, CDR1 MNHNS and CDR2 SASEGT. The CDR3 is 15 amino acids. CDR3 sequence reads: CASRLWGGDTGELFF. In nucleotides, the CDR3 is TGTGCCAGCAGACTCTGGGGAGGAGACACCGGGGAGCTGTTTTTT.

The genes are TRBV5-1 and TRBJ2-2; 11 bases agree with TRBD2. Germline lookup yields CDR1 SGHRS and CDR2 YFSETQ. This CDR3 comprises 18 residues. The V and J ends lost 4 bases and 6 bases, in that order; junction bases with no gene match: 14. Here the CDR3 reads CASSTTSGSPGGPGELFF. The CDR3 region has the DNA TGCGCCAGCAGCACAACTAGCGGGAGCCCAGGAGGGCCCGGGGAGCTGTTTTTT.

The rearrangement uses TRBV7-2 and TRBJ1-6, with D tentatively TRBD1 (5 bases). This CDR3 is built from 15 residues. V gave up 0 bases and J gave up 13 bases, with 16 bases separating them. Germline V CDR1 and CDR2: SGHTA, FQGNSA. The CDR3, as DNA: TGTGCCAGCAGCTTAGCCCAGGGAATCAGCTCGCCCCTCCACTTT. It yields the protein CASSLAQGISSPLHF.

The gene calls are TRBV7-8 and TRBJ2-6, with 9 bases fitting TRBD1. Germline V CDR1 and CDR2: SGHVS, FQNEAQ. The CDR3 covers 17 residues. With V trimmed by 4 bases and J by 2 bases, 6 bases remained unmatched. The CDR3 coding sequence is TGTGCCAGCAGCTCGATAAGGACAGGGGCTGGGGCCAACGTCCTGACTTTC. Translated: CASSSIRTGAGANVLTF.